This T cell receptor (beta chain) was captured by sequencing in a study of regulatory and conventional T cells in RAG deficiency. Study-wide results and limits: Shannon entropy was markedly lower and Simpson indices higher in RAG-deficient patients than control T-cell subsets. Sorted Omenn CD25-high CD127-low cells may not be bona fide Tregs.

Genomic DNA came from blood conventional CD4+ T cells gated CD25-low CD127-high. TCRdb's table, derived via immunoSEQ multiplex PCR, lists solely in-frame clones and lacks some. The sample consists of approximately 46,000 clones, 85% to 90% of them appearing once. The germline CDR1 and CDR2 sequences are WSHSY and SAAADI. The CDR3 spans 14 residues. Trimming cost V 6 bases and J 3 bases; bases outside gene matches: 5. As regards this clone: Antigen: not known.

This same sample was also taken into another study, of regulatory T cells. As reported in that work: The PCR used 52 TRBV and 13 TRBJ primers. Patient repertoires had restricted TRB V-J pairs and skewed V and J usage, most in Tregs.

The TCR comes from a human donor in good health. This sequence joins TRBV10-2 and TRBJ2-3; 8 bases are a match to TRBD2. Sample: CD4+ effector T cells sorted from blood. CDR3 in amino acids: CASRDSGVTDTQYF. CDR3 sequence (DNA): TGCGCCAGCAGGGATAGCGGGGTGACAGATACGCAGTATTTT.